This T cell receptor beta chain was captured by sequencing in a study of CD8 T cells in ankylosing spondylitis. Findings of the study overall: Roughly eight highly homologous variants made up a TCR beta motif that seemed to typify ankylosing spondylitis blood. Clones linked to disease, bearing a CD8+ phenotype, were relatively rare in peripheral blood.

TCRdb processed the 5' RACE reads anew with MiXCR; each CDR3 protein has one entry. The table lists around 890,000 distinct CDR3 sequences, 12% of them singletons. A word on this clonotype: Antigen: not known.

This TCR was sampled from a male donor with ankylosing spondylitis. The sample taken for sequencing was blood, either unsorted or a sorted T cell fraction (not recorded which).

The DNA of the CDR3 is TGTGCCAGCAGTTTAGCAGGTGGGATCCCAAACGAGCAGTACTTC. It translates to CASSLAGGIPNEQYF. This rearrangement joins TRBV28 to TRBJ2-7; no clear D. Germline V CDR1 and CDR2: MDHEN, SYDVKM. The CDR3 runs 15 residues. Trimming took off 2 bases at V and 5 bases at J, with 16 bases between the two ends.